This TCR beta chain derives from a study of immune evolution from preneoplasia to lung adenocarcinoma. The CDR3 is 16 amino acids. Germline-derived CDR1 and CDR2 are SGDLS and YYNGEE. Germline trimming cut 1 base from V and 0 bases from J; bases unmatched to any gene: 4. Profiling relied on immunoSEQ multiplex PCR, and the TCRdb table lists in-frame clones only, not all of them. The data show roughly 9,900 clones, 88% seen once. The sequence was obtained from a person between 65 and 80 years old with invasive lung adenocarcinoma. Some clones in this sample may be carry-over from other donors' samples. Input material: FFPE invasive lung adenocarcinoma tissue. This chain connects TRBV9 to TRBJ2-7, with 10 bases matching TRBD2. CDR3 DNA sequence: TGTGCCAGCAGCGTAAGTAGCGGGGGGTTCTCCTACGAGCAGTACTTC. Translating it yields CASSVSSGGFSYEQYF. Full variable domain (missing parts from reference TRBV9 and TRBJ2-7): DSGVTQTPKHLITATGQRVTLRCSPRSGDLSVYWYQQSLDQGLQFLIQYYNGEERAKGNILERFSAQQFPDLHSELNLSSLELGDSALYFCASSVSSGGFSYEQYFGPGTRLTVT.